Listed here are 28 T cell receptor beta chains from one sample, sequenced in a study of T cell repertoires in cytomegalovirus infection (dated by TCRdb to between 2018 and 2021). Sequencing was performed on an Illumina HiSeq 1500. TCRdb ran its own pipeline on the public reads, namely fastp trimming at Q25 and MiXCR clone calling, and kept in-frame beta chains. Each CDR3 protein gets just one entry, which takes the most common genes and DNA from the rows behind it. Recorded for this sample are about 89,000 distinct CDR3 sequences; roughly 29% of them occurred a single time. Of the sample, approximately 71% falls within the top ten clones. Antigen specificity for these receptors is unknown. What the treatment or condition label conveys for this sample: in vitro stimulation with specific CMV peptide epitopes to enrich CMV-specific T cells. Here the sequenced sample was CD8+ T cells from cultured PBMCs, taken from culture after CMV antigen stimulation. The receptors here all came from a human donor in good health (CMV status not recorded). Some clones in this sample may be carry-over from other donors' samples.

In its sample, this clonotype was seen many times. The chain carries TRBV7-9 and TRBJ1-6; tentatively, D is TRBD1 (5 bases). V was shortened by 1 base and J by 8 bases, with 12 bases between the two germline ends. The CDR3 is 15 residues long. Germline loops: CDR1 SEHNR, CDR2 FQNEAQ (reference sequence). In nucleotides, the CDR3 is TGTGCCAGCAGCTTAGATGAGGGGTGGCATTCACCCCTCCACTTT. Translated, it gives CASSLDEGWHSPLHF.

A few counts support this clonotype. This chain links TRBV5-5 with TRBJ1-1; 11 nucleotides align to TRBD1. Unmatched junction bases numbered 3, after V lost 5 bases and J lost 3 bases. Germline lookup yields CDR1 SGHKS and CDR2 YYEKEE (reference sequence). The CDR3 runs 14 residues. The CDR3 region has the DNA TGTGCCAGCAGTGGGACAGGGGGAGACACTGAAGCTTTCTTT. It translates to CASSGTGGDTEAFF.

The rearrangement uses TRBV6-5 and TRBJ1-2, with 10 positions matching TRBD1. This CDR3 is 14 amino acids long. J gave up 8 bases and V 2 bases, and 5 bases lay outside the gene matches. Germline CDR1 is MNHEY and CDR2 is SVGAGI. The CDR3 sequence is CASSYDRGLSGYTF. CDR3 nucleotide sequence: TGTGCCAGCAGTTACGACAGGGGGCTGTCAGGCTACACCTTC.

There are many counts of this clonotype. This sequence joins TRBV27 and TRBJ2-1; D is uncertain. Trimming removed 6 bases from V and 6 bases from J, with 9 bases in between. CDR1 is MNHEY, CDR2 SMNVEV, per germline (reference sequence). The CDR3 totals 12 residues. Written as DNA, the CDR3 is TGTGCCAGCAGCCGTCAAAGCAATGAGCAGTTCTTC. This encodes CASSRQSNEQFF.

In regard to this clonotype: A much larger clone differs by one base, so this may be a read error. This sequence joins TRBV19 and TRBJ1-1, with 8 nucleotides matching TRBD1. The CDR3 spans 15 residues. Germline lookup yields CDR1 LNHDA and CDR2 SQIVND (reference sequence). CDR3 in DNA: TGTGCCAGTATTATAGATGACAGGGGAAATACTGAAGCTTTCTTT. This codes for CASIIDDRGNTEAFF.

This clonotype has just a few counts. The J gene is TRBJ2-1, the V gene TRBV11-2; 10 bases match TRBD1. CDR3 length: 14 amino acids. J lost 3 bases, V lost 5 bases, and 1 base had no gene match. Germline V gene lookup returns CDR1 SGHAT and CDR2 FQNNGV. CDR3 nucleotides: TGTGCCAGCAGCGGGACAGGGGACTACAATGAGCAGTTCTTC. It translates to CASSGTGDYNEQFF.

This clonotype was recorded a few times. CDR3 amino acids: CASSFYSNTEAFF. The CDR3 DNA reads as TGTGCCAGCAGCTTTTACAGTAACACTGAAGCTTTCTTT. The chain uses TRBV7-3 and TRBJ1-1, with D unresolved. V shed 3 bases and J shed 2 bases, with 7 bases lying between them. Per germline, CDR1 SGHTA and CDR2 FQGTGA. The CDR3 has 13 amino acids.

This clonotype was counted a few times. The rearrangement links TRBV19 to TRBJ2-1, with 11 bases aligning to TRBD2. V lost 5 bases and J lost 0; bases outside the gene matches: 6. The CDR3 runs 17 residues. Germline V gives CDR1 LNHDA, CDR2 SQIVND (reference sequence). This CDR3 reads CASSSGTSGYSYNEQFF. CDR3 bases: TGTGCCAGTAGTTCGGGGACTAGCGGTTACTCCTACAATGAGCAGTTCTTC.

The chain is built from TRBV12-3 or TRBV12-4 and TRBJ1-3; 7 positions agree with TRBD1. V shed 7 bases, J shed 4 bases, and the junction held 1 base outside the gene matches. The CDR3 sequence is 12 residues long. The CDR3 DNA reads as TGTGCCAGCATGGGACAGGGAAACACCATATATTTT. Translation gives CASMGQGNTIYF.

This clonotype was detected ten times or more. The chain combines TRBV7-9 with TRBJ1-2; D is uncertain. Trimming left V 2 bases short and J 2 bases short, with 6 bases between. Germline V gives CDR1 SEHNR, CDR2 FQNEAQ (reference sequence). This CDR3 spans 13 amino acids. CDR3 loop: CASSLQENYGYTF. CDR3 DNA sequence: TGTGCCAGCAGCTTACAGGAGAACTATGGCTACACCTTC.

This chain uses TRBV6-5 with TRBJ2-3; D gene uncertain. Germline-derived CDR1 and CDR2 are MNHEY and SVGAGI. V lost 7 bases and J lost 2, with 13 bases in between. The CDR3 extends over 14 amino acids. The CDR3, as DNA: TGTGCCAGCACCCCAGGTTCCTTCACAGATACGCAGTATTTT. This translates into CASTPGSFTDTQYF.

J is TRBJ2-3 and V is TRBV2, with D perhaps matching TRBD1 (7 bases). Germline values: CDR1 SNHLY, CDR2 FYNNEI. The V and J ends lost 1 base and 2 bases respectively, with 13 bases between them. The CDR3 consists of 16 residues. CDR3 coding DNA: TGTGCCAGCAGTGAAGAGGGGGCGGGACTCACAGATACGCAGTATTTT. Translation gives CASSEEGAGLTDTQYF.

This clonotype was recorded a few times. This CDR3 is CASSQPGASNTEAFF. The DNA for the CDR3 is TGCGCCAGCAGCCAGCCGGGGGCCTCGAACACTGAAGCTTTCTTT. The V and J genes are TRBV4-1 and TRBJ1-1; maybe TRBD1 (6 bases). Trimming pared 3 bases from V and 1 base from J, leaving 12 bases between. This CDR3 is built from 15 residues. Germline V gene sequence: CDR1 MGHRA, CDR2 YSYEKL.

The chain employs TRBV20-1 and TRBJ1-4, with D unresolved. The CDR3 has 13 amino acids. CDR1 is DFQATT and CDR2 is SNEGSKA in the germline V gene (reference sequence). The V end was cut by 3 bases, the J end by 5 bases, with 10 bases between. CDR3 residues: CSARIPRNEKLFF. In nucleotides, the CDR3 is TGCAGTGCTAGGATCCCGCGGAATGAAAAACTGTTTTTT.

The chain couples TRBV7-2 to TRBJ2-5; 7 bases map to TRBD2. V shed 7 bases, J shed 1 base, and the junction held 6 bases outside the gene matches. Germline V gives CDR1 SGHTA, CDR2 FQGNSA. CDR3 length: 14 residues. In DNA form, the CDR3 reads TGTGCCAGCACCCCCTGGGGGGGCCAAGAGACCCAGTACTTC. As protein: CASTPWGGQETQYF.

The chain uses TRBV20-1 and TRBJ2-1; TRBD1 is a possible D gene (7 bases). The CDR3 length is 13 residues. Looked up from germline, CDR1 is DFQATT and CDR2 is SNEGSKA (reference sequence). In DNA, the CDR3 is TGCAGGCCGTTCAGGGGGGACTACAATGAGCAGTTCTTC. This translates into CRPFRGDYNEQFF.

This chain uses TRBV7-9 with TRBJ1-2; TRBD1 matches at 8 bases. Germline trimming cut 7 bases from V and 5 bases from J; bases unmatched to any gene: 9. The CDR3 runs 14 residues. Germline V gene lookup returns CDR1 SEHNR and CDR2 FQNEAQ (reference sequence). The CDR3 sequence is CASTTPGTGYGYTF. The DNA of the CDR3 is TGTGCCAGCACCACCCCCGGGACAGGTTATGGCTACACCTTC.

In its sample, this clonotype was seen a few times. The genes are TRBV7-9 and TRBJ1-1, with D perhaps matching TRBD1 (5 bases). The germline gives CDR1 SEHNR, CDR2 FQNEAQ (reference sequence). The length of the CDR3 is 12 residues. Trimming shortened V by 5 bases and J by 6 bases, and 10 bases separated the two germline ends. This CDR3 reads CASSSTGAEAFF. The CDR3 DNA sequence: TGTGCCAGCAGCAGTACAGGTGCTGAAGCTTTCTTT.

J is TRBJ1-3 and V is TRBV4-1; D not certain. The V end lost 2 bases, the J end lost 14 bases, and 10 bases lay between the germline ends. CDR3 length equals 11 residues. In germline, CDR1 is MGHRA, CDR2 YSYEKL. The CDR3 DNA reads as TGCGCCAGCAGCCAAACTGGGGTACTATATTTT. Its translation is CASSQTGVLYF.

This clonotype came up a few times. The V gene is TRBV27, the J gene TRBJ2-5; 11 bases fit TRBD2. Germline CDR1 MNHEY, CDR2 SMNVEV (reference sequence). V shed 4 bases, J shed 0 bases, and the junction held 1 base outside the gene matches. CDR3 length: 15 residues. In DNA, the CDR3 is TGTGCCAGCAGTTATAGCGGGGGGGACCAAGAGACCCAGTACTTC. Translating gives CASSYSGGDQETQYF.

This clonotype was observed a handful of times. This chain links TRBV3-1 with TRBJ2-1, with 7 bases that match TRBD2. The CDR3 sequence is 17 residues long. Looked up from germline, CDR1 is LGHDT and CDR2 is YNNKEL (reference sequence). Trimming removed 6 bases from V and 5 bases from J; junction bases left unmatched: 16. The CDR3 reads CASRDTNRDYRDNEQFF. CDR3 DNA sequence: TGTGCCAGCAGGGATACAAACCGGGACTACCGAGACAATGAGCAGTTCTTC.

This clonotype occurred a few times. The chain carries TRBV7-2 and TRBJ2-3, with 11 bases lining up with TRBD2. This CDR3 has 16 amino acids. The V and J ends lost 5 bases and 7 bases, in that order; junction bases with no gene match: 11. CDR1 and CDR2 (germline): SGHTA, FQGNSA. The CDR3 DNA reads as TGTGCCAGCAGCGACGAACTAGCGGGGGATTGGAATACGCAGTATTTT. As protein: CASSDELAGDWNTQYF.

This clonotype was seen a few times. The rearrangement uses TRBV27 and TRBJ1-5; D is undetermined. Germline loops: CDR1 MNHEY, CDR2 SMNVEV (reference sequence). V was clipped by 2 bases and J by 2 bases, with 13 bases between them. This CDR3 is 16 amino acids long. The CDR3 coding sequence is TGTGCCAGCAGTTTAAGCTACGATGCCGGCAATCAGCCCCAGCATTTT. Translated, it gives CASSLSYDAGNQPQHF.

This clonotype turned up a few times. This CDR3 reads CASSAPKGSYGYTF. CDR3 DNA sequence: TGTGCCAGCAGCGCCCCCAAAGGTTCCTATGGCTACACCTTC. The V call is TRBV9, the J call TRBJ1-2; D not certain. The CDR3 runs 14 residues. V shed 3 bases and J shed 4 bases, with 13 bases lying between them. CDR1 and CDR2 (germline): SGDLS, YYNGEE.

J is TRBJ1-1 and V is TRBV19; a weak D match, TRBD1 (6 bases). Germline CDR1 reads LNHDA; CDR2 reads SQIVND (reference sequence). The V gene lost 7 bases and the J gene lost 0 bases, with 9 bases spanning the gap. CDR3 length: 13 amino acids. CDR3 amino acids: CASNDRLNTEAFF. For the CDR3, the DNA is TGTGCCAGTAACGACAGGTTGAACACTGAAGCTTTCTTT.

This clonotype was picked up many times. The chain has TRBV7-2 and TRBJ2-1; D is ambiguous. V lost 1 base to trimming and J lost 3 bases, with 10 bases between them. CDR1 and CDR2 from the germline V gene are SGHTA and FQGNSA. CDR3 length: 15 amino acids. This CDR3 is CASSLVPNYYNEQFF. DNA of the CDR3: TGTGCCAGCAGCTTAGTCCCGAATTACTACAATGAGCAGTTCTTC. The whole variable domain, remainder taken from reference TRBV7-2 and TRBJ2-1, is GAGVSQSPSNKVTEKGKDVELRCDPISGHTALYWYRQSLGQGLEFLIYFQGNSAPDKSGLPSDRFSAERTGGSVSTLTIQRTQQEDSAVYLCASSLVPNYYNEQFFGPGTRLTVL.

This clonotype was detected only a few times. The gene calls are TRBV11-2 and TRBJ2-3; TRBD2 agrees at 11 bases. Germline V gene lookup returns CDR1 SGHAT and CDR2 FQNNGV. V lost 2 bases, J lost 3 bases, and 7 bases stayed unmatched. This CDR3 is 17 amino acids long. The CDR3 region is CASSLFFSGGATDTQYF. In DNA form, the CDR3 reads TGTGCCAGCAGCTTATTTTTTAGCGGGGGGGCTACAGATACGCAGTATTTT.

The V call is TRBV27, the J call TRBJ2-1, with D tentatively TRBD2 (5 bases). V shed 10 bases and J shed 3 bases, with 13 bases lying between them. CDR1 and CDR2 (germline): MNHEY, SMNVEV (reference sequence). This CDR3 spans 13 amino acids. CDR3 protein: CATHTGIYNEQFF. As DNA, the CDR3 is TGTGCCACCCACACGGGAATCTACAATGAGCAGTTCTTC.